The sequence of this T cell receptor beta chain was determined in a study of vaccination and CD4 T cells after COVID-19. Study-wide background: In the convalescent group, nasal swab PCR was SARS-CoV-2 positive; roughly 10 cases were mild and one severe. Cells were stimulated with overlapping spike peptide pools from SARS-CoV-2, HCoV-NL63, HCoV-OC43 and HCoV-229E. Following dose two, a median around 70 days (range 14 to 241) passed before post-vaccine samples were taken.

Sequencing of the DNA from cultured CD4+ T cells was carried out with the Oncomine TCR Beta short-read assay. Someone extracted genomic DNA from cultured CD4+ T cells. MiXCR was run by TCRdb on the PCR reads, yielding one entry per CDR3 protein. The data contain about 17,000 distinct CDR3 sequences, around 45% of them seen just once; the ten biggest clones take up over 6%. Indicated treatment: approximately 9-day PBMC culture with coronavirus spike peptide pools or control peptides (ViraFEST assay). This clonotype was observed a few times. Its antigen is unknown. Looked up from germline, CDR1 is DFQATT and CDR2 is SNEGSKA (reference sequence). The V gene lost 3 bases and the J gene lost 2 bases, with 11 bases spanning the gap. The CDR3 extends over 15 amino acids.

The gene calls are TRBV20-1 and TRBJ1-6; the D is unclear. Here the sequenced sample was CD4+ T cells from blood, cultured in vitro, taken after SARS-CoV-2 vaccination. The sequence was collected from a human donor who had recovered from COVID-19. The CDR3 loop is CSARDEGPYNSPLHF. The CDR3 DNA is TGCAGTGCTAGGGACGAGGGCCCCTATAATTCACCCCTCCACTTT.